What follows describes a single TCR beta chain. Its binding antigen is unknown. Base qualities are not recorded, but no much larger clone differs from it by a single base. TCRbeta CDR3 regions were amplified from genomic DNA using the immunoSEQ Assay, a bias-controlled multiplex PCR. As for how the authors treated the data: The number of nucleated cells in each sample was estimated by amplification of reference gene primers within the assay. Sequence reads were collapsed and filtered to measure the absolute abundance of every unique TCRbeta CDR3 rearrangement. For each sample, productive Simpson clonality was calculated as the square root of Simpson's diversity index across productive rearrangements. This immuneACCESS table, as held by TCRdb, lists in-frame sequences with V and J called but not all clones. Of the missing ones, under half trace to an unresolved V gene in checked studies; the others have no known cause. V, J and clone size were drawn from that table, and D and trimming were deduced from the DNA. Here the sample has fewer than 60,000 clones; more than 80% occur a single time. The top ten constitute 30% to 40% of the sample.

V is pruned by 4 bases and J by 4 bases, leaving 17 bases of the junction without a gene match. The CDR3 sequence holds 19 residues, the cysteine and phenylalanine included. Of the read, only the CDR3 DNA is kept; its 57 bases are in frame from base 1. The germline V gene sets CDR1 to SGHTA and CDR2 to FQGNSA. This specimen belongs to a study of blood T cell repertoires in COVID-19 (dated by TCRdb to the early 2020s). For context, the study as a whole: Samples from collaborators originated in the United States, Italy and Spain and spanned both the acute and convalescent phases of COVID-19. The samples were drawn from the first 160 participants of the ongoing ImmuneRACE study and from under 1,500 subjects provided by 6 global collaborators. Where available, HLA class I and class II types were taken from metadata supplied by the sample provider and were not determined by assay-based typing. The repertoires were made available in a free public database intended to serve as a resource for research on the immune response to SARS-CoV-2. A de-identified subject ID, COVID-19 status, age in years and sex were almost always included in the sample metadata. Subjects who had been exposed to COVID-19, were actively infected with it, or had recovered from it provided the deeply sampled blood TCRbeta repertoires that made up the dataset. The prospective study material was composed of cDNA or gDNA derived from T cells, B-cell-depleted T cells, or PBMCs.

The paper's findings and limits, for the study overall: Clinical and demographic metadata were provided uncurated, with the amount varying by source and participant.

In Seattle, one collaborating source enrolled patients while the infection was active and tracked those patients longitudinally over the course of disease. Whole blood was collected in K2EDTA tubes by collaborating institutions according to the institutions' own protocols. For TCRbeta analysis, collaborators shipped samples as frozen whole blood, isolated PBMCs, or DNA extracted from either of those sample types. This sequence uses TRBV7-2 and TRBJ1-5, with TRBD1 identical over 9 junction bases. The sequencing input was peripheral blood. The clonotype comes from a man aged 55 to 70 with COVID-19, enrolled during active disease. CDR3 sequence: CASSSLRVGQGIINQPQHF. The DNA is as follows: TGTGCCAGCAGCTCGTTACGCGTAGGACAGGGGATTATTAATCAGCCCCAGCATTTT.